This T cell receptor beta chain was found in a study of shared clonotypes between healthy human individuals. Naive CD8 isolation took CD45RO-negative cells positively selected for CCR7 and excluded terminally differentiated effector memory CD45RA+ cells. The method was immunoSEQ multiplex PCR; TCRdb's version includes in-frame clones alone and lacks a portion of them. The data contain some 1,900,000 clones, less than 95% of them seen just once; the ten biggest clones take up approximately 1%. Germline assignment: CDR1 MNHEY and CDR2 SMNVEV (reference sequence). The CDR3 consists of 15 residues. The V gene lost 4 bases and the J gene lost 7 bases, with 16 bases spanning the gap.

The sequence came from a man between 18 and 35 years old in good health. The genes are TRBV27 and TRBJ1-4; no clear D gene. The sample was naive CD8+ T cells sorted from blood. CDR3 nucleotides: TGTGCCAGCAGTTCAGAAGATTTTGCGGGTGAAAAACTGTTTTTT. This sequence encodes CASSSEDFAGEKLFF.